The entry below describes one T cell receptor (beta chain). The entry originates in a study of preoperative IRX-2 immunotherapy in early breast cancer. CDR3 length: 13 residues. TCRdb's table, derived via immunoSEQ multiplex PCR, lists solely in-frame clones and lacks some. In the table there are several thousand clones, 80% of which are singletons. Treatment described: preoperative locoregional IRX-2 cytokine immunotherapy. Samples came from a phase Ib trial of preoperative locoregional IRX-2 cytokine immunotherapy. This receptor was identified in a human donor with breast cancer. The input for sequencing was tumor tissue, taken after IRX-2 immunotherapy. The chain combines TRBV22-1 with TRBJ2-7; the D call TRBD1 from the table was never checked on the DNA. TRBV22-1 is described as a pseudogene. The CDR3 DNA reads as TGTGCCAGCAGTTTACCACAGCTGCTCGAGCAGTACTTC. Its protein product is CASSLPQLLEQYF.